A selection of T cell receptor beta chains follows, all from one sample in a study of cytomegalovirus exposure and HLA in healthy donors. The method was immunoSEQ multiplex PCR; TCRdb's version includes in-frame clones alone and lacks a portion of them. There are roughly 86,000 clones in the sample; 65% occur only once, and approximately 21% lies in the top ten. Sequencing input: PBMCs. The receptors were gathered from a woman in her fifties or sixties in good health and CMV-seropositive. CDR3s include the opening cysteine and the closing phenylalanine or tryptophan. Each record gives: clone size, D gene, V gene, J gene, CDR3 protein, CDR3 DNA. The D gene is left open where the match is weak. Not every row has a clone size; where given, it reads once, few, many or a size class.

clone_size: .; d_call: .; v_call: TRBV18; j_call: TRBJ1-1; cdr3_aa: CASSPGQNTEAFF; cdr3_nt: TGTGCCAGCTCACCCGGACAGAACACTGAAGCTTTCTTT
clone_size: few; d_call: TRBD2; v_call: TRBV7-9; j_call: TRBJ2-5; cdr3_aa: CASSKGLAGQQETQYF; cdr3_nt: TGTGCCAGCAGCAAGGGACTAGCGGGGCAGCAAGAGACCCAGTACTTC
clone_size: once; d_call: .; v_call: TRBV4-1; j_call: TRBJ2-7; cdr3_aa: CASSQDLFGGGLYEQYF; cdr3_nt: TGCGCCAGCAGCCAAGACCTCTTTGGCGGGGGCCTCTACGAGCAGTACTTC
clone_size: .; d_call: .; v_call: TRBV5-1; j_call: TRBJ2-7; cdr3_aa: CASSHEGTPREQYF; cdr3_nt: TGCGCCAGCAGCCACGAAGGGACACCTAGGGAGCAGTACTTC
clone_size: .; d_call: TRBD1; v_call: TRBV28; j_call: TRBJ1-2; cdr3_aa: CASRSGTGGGYGYTF; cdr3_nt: TGTGCCAGCAGATCCGGGACAGGGGGCGGCTATGGCTACACCTTC
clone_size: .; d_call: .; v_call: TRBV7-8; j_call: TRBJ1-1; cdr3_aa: CASSSREGLFGTEAFF; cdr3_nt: TGTGCCAGCAGCTCCAGGGAAGGGTTGTTCGGCACTGAAGCTTTCTTT
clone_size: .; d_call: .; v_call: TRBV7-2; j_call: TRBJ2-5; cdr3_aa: CASSLDRATETQYF; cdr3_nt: TGTGCCAGCAGCTTAGATCGAGCAACAGAGACCCAGTACTTC
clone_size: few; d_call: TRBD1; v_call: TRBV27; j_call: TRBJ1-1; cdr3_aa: CASSTSYRRDSEAFF; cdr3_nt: TGTGCCAGCAGTACATCTTACCGCCGGGACAGTGAAGCTTTCTTT
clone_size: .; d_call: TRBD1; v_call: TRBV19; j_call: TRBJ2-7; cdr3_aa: CASSPGGYYEQYF; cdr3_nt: TGTGCCAGTAGCCCAGGGGGCTACTACGAGCAGTACTTC
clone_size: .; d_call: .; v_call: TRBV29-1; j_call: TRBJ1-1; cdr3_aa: CSVVRPPLNTEAFF; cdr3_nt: TGCAGCGTTGTGCGGCCTCCTCTGAACACTGAAGCTTTCTTT
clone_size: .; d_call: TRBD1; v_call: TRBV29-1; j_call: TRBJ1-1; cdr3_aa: CSVVGQRDTEAFF; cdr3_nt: TGCAGCGTTGTGGGACAGCGAGACACTGAAGCTTTCTTT
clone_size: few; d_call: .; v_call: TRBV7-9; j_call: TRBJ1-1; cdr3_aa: CASSFLIGGNTEAFF; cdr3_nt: TGTGCCAGCAGCTTTTTGATAGGGGGGAACACTGAAGCTTTCTTT
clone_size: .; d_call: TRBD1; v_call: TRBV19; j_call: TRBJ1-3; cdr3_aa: CASSVPGQGTYGNTIYF; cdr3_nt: TGTGCCAGTAGTGTGCCGGGACAGGGGACGTACGGAAACACCATATATTTT
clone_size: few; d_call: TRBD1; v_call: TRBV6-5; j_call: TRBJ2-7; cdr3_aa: CASSRDRGTVEQYF; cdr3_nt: TGTGCCAGCAGTAGGGACAGGGGCACTGTCGAGCAGTACTTC
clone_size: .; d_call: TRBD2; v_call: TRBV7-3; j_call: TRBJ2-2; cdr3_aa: CASSSGLAGGPVGELFF; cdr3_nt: TGTGCCAGCAGCTCCGGGCTAGCGGGGGGGCCGGTCGGGGAGCTGTTTTTT
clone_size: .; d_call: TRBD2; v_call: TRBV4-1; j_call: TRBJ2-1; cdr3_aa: CASSQDQRLAGGTDSYNEQFF; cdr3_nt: TGCGCCAGCAGCCAAGATCAGAGACTAGCGGGGGGGACAGACTCCTACAATGAGCAGTTCTTC
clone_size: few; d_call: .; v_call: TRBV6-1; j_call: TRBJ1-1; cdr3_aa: CASAREGGNTEAFF; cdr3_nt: TGTGCCAGCGCGAGGGAGGGGGGAAACACTGAAGCTTTCTTT
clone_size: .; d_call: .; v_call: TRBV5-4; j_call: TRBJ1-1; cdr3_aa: CASSLGDSPNTEAFF; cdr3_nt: TGTGCCAGCAGCTTGGGAGACAGCCCGAACACTGAAGCTTTCTTT
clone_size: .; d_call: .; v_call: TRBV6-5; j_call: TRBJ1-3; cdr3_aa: CASSYQPPADGNTIYF; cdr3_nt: TGTGCCAGCAGTTACCAGCCTCCAGCGGATGGAAACACCATATATTTT
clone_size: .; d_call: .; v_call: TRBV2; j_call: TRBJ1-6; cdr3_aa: CASSASYTTYNSPLHF; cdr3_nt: TGTGCCAGCAGTGCCTCCTATACTACCTATAATTCACCCCTCCACTTT
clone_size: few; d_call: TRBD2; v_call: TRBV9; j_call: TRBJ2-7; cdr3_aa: CASSVAGGTYEQYF; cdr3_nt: TGTGCCAGCAGCGTTGCGGGGGGGACATACGAGCAGTACTTC
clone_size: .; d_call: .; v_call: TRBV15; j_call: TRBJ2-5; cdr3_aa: CATSSPVLGVQETQYF; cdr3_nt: TGTGCCACCAGCAGCCCGGTTTTAGGGGTCCAAGAGACCCAGTACTTC
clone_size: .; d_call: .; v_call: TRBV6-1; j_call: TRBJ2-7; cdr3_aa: CASSEGQPPSYEQYF; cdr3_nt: TGTGCCAGCAGTGAAGGACAGCCTCCCTCCTACGAGCAGTACTTC
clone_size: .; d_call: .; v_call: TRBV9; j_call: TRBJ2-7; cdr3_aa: CASSVDPQSYEQYF; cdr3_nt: TGTGCCAGCAGCGTAGATCCCCAATCCTACGAGCAGTACTTC
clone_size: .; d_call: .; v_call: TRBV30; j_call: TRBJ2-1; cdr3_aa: CAWSGGAGEFF; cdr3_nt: TGTGCCTGGAGCGGAGGGGCCGGGGAGTTCTTC
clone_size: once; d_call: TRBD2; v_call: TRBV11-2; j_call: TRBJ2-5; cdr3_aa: CASSLPGLAGEEETQYF; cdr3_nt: TGTGCCAGCAGCTTACCGGGACTAGCGGGGGAGGAGGAGACCCAGTACTTC
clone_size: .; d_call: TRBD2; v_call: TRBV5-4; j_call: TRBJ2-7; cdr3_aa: CASSFSGGSHEQYF; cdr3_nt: TGTGCCAGCAGCTTTAGCGGGGGGTCCCACGAGCAGTACTTC
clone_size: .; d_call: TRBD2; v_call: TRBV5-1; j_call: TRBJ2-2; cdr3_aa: CASSLAAGGLGGELFF; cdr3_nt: TGCGCCAGCAGCTTGGCAGCGGGGGGGCTCGGCGGGGAGCTGTTTTTT
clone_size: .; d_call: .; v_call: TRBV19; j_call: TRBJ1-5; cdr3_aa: CATSGGGRDQPQHF; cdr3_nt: TGTGCCACTTCCGGCGGGGGGCGAGATCAGCCCCAGCATTTT
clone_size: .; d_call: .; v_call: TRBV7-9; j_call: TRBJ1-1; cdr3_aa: CASSPPAGEAFF; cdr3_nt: TGTGCCAGCAGCCCGCCGGCAGGGGAAGCTTTCTTT
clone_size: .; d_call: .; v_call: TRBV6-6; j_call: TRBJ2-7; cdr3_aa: CASSTPSYEQYF; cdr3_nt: TGTGCCAGCAGCACCCCCAGCTACGAGCAGTACTTC
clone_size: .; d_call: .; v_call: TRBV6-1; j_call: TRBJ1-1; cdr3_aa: CASIPRGLGWTEAFF; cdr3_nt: TGTGCCAGCATCCCTAGGGGCTTGGGTTGGACTGAAGCTTTCTTT
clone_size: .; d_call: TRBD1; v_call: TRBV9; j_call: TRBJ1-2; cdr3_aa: CASSVRDRTGYGYTF; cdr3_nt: TGTGCCAGCAGCGTCAGGGACCGGACAGGGTATGGCTACACCTTC
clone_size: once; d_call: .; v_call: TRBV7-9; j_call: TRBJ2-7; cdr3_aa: CASSPGSYEQYF; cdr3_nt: TGTGCCAGCAGCCCCGGCTCCTACGAGCAGTACTTC
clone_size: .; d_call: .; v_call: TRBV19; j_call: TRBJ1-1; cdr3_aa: CASRHIQGITPEAFF; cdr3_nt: TGTGCCAGTAGACATATACAGGGAATCACCCCTGAAGCTTTCTTT
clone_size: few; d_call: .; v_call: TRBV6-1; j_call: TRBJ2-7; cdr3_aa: CASNLGQGGYEQYF; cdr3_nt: TGTGCCAGCAACCTCGGACAGGGAGGGTACGAGCAGTACTTC
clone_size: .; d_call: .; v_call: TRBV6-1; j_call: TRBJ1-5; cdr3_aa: CASTRAPGQPQHF; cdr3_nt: TGTGCCAGCACGAGGGCACCCGGTCAGCCCCAGCATTTT
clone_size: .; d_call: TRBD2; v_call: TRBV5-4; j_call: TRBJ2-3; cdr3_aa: CASSFSGGPPDTQYF; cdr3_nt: TGTGCCAGCAGCTTTAGCGGGGGGCCACCAGATACGCAGTATTTT